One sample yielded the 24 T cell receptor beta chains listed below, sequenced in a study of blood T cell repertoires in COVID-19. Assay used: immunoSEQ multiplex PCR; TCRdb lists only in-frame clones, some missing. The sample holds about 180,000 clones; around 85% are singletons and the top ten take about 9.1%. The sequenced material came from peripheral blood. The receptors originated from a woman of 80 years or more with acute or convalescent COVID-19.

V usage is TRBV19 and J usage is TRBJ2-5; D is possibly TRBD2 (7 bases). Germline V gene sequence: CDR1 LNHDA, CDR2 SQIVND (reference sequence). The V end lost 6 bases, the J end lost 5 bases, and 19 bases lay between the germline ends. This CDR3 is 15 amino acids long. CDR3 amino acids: CASRSSGAGAETQYF. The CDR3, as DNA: TGTGCCAGTAGATCTTCGGGGGCGGGAGCGGAGACCCAGTACTTC.

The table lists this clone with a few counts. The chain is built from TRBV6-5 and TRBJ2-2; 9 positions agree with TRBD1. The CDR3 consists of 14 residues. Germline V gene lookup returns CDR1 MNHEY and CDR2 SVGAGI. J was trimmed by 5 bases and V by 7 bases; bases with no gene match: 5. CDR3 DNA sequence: TGTGCCAGCAAATACAGGGGGCTGACCGGGGAGCTGTTTTTT. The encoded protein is CASKYRGLTGELFF.

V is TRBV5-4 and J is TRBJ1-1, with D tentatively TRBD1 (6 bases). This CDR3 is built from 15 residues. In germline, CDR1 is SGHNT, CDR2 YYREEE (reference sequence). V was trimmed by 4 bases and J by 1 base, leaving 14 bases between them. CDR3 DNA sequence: TGTGCCAGCAGCAAATCCTGGGGGCGGAACACTGAAGCTTTCTTT. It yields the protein CASSKSWGRNTEAFF.

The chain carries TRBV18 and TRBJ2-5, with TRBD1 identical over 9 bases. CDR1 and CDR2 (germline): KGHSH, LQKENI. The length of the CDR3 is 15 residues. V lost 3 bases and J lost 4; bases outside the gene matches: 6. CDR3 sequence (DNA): TGTGCCAGCTCACCGCCACAGGGGGCGGGAGAGACCCAGTACTTC. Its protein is CASSPPQGAGETQYF.

The CDR3 coding sequence is TGTGCCAGCGTATTCAGAGATACGCAGTATTTT. This translates into CASVFRDTQYF. The V call is TRBV6-5, the J call TRBJ2-3, with D unclear. This CDR3 is built from 11 residues. Trimming removed 8 bases at V and 5 bases at J, with 8 bases between. Germline values: CDR1 MNHEY, CDR2 SVGAGI.

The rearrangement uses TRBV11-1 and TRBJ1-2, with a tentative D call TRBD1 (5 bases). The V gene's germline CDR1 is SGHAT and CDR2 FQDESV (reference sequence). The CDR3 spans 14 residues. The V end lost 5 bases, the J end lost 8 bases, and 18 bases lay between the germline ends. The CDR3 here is CASSHWVTARGYTF. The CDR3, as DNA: TGTGCCAGCAGCCATTGGGTGACAGCTCGGGGCTACACCTTC.

Here the CDR3 reads CSASPDRAYEQYF. In DNA, the CDR3 is TGCAGTGCTAGTCCGGACAGAGCCTACGAGCAGTACTTC. The chain has TRBV20-1 and TRBJ2-7; D is perhaps TRBD1 (6 bases). CDR1 is DFQATT, CDR2 SNEGSKA, per germline (reference sequence). Trimming took 3 bases from V and 2 from J, leaving 11 bases between them. This CDR3 contains 13 residues.

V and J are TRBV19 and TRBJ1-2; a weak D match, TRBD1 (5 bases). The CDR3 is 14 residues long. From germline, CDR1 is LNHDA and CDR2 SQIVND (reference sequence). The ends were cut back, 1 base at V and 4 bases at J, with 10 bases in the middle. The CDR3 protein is CASSIGGGGYGYTF. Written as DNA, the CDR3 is TGTGCCAGTAGTATAGGCGGGGGAGGCTATGGCTACACCTTC.

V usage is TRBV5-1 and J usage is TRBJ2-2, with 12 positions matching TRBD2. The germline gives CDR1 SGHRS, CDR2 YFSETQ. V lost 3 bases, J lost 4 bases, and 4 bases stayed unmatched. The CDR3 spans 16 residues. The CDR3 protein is CASSSLAGGATGELFF. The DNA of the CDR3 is TGCGCCAGCAGCTCTCTAGCGGGAGGGGCCACCGGGGAGCTGTTTTTT.

The CDR3 region has the DNA TGTGCCAGCAGCCTTGGGACAGGTCGTTCCTATGGCTACACCTTC. It encodes CASSLGTGRSYGYTF. The chain links TRBV6-2 or TRBV6-3 to TRBJ1-2, with 8 positions matching TRBD1. The CDR3 spans 15 residues. Germline V gene sequence: CDR1 MNHEY, CDR2 SVGEGT. V lost 6 bases, J lost 4 bases, and 10 bases stayed unmatched.

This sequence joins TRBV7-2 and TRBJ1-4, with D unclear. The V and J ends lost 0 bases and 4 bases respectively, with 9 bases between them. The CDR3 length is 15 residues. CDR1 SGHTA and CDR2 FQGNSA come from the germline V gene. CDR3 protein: CASSLAPASNEKLFF. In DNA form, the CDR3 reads TGTGCCAGCAGCTTAGCGCCCGCGAGTAATGAAAAACTGTTTTTT.

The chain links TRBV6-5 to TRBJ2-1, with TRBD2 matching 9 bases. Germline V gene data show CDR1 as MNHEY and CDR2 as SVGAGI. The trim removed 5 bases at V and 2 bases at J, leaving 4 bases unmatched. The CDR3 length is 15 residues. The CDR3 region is CASSPGLAAYNEQFF. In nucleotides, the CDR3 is TGTGCCAGCAGTCCGGGACTAGCAGCCTACAATGAGCAGTTCTTC.

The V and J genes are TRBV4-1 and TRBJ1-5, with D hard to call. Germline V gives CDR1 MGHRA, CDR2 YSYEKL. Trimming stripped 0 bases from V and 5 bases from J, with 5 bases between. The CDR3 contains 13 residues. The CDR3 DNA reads TGCGCCAGCAGCCAAGAGCGGGATCAGCCCCAGCATTTT. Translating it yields CASSQERDQPQHF.

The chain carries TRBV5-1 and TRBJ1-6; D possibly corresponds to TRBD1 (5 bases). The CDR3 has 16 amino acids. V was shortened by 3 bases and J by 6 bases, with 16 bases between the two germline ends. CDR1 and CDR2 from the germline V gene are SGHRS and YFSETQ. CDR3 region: CASSSHRGGSNSPLHF. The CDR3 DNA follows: TGCGCCAGCAGCTCCCACCGGGGGGGAAGTAATTCACCCCTCCACTTT.

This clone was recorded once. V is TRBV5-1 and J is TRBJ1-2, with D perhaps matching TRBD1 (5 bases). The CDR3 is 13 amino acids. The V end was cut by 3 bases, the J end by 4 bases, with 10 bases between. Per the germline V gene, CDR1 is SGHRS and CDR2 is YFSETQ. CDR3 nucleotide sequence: TGCGCCAGCAGCTCCCAGGGTAGCTATGGCTACACCTTC. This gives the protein CASSSQGSYGYTF.

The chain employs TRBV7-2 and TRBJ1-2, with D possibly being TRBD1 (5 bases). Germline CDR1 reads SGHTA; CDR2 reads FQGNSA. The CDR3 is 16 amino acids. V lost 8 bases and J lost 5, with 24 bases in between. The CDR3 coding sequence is TGTGCCAGCCCCGGTTCGGACGGGGGAGTGAGATATGGCTACACCTTC. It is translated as CASPGSDGGVRYGYTF.

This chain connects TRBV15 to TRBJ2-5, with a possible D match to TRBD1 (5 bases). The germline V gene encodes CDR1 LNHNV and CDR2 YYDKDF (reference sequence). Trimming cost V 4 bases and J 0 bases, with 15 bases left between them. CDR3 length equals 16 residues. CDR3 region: CATSKTQGPYQETQYF. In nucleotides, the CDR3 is TGTGCCACCAGCAAGACCCAGGGTCCCTACCAAGAGACCCAGTACTTC.

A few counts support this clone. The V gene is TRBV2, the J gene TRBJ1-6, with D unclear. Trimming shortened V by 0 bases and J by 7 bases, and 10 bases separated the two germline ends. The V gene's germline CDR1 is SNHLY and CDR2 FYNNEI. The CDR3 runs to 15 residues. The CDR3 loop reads CASSEALRGNSPLHF. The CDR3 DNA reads TGTGCCAGCAGTGAAGCGCTTCGGGGAAATTCACCCCTCCACTTT.

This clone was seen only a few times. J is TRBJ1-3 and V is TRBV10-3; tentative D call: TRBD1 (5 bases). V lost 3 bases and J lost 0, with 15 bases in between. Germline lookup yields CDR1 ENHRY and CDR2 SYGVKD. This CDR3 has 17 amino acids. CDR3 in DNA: TGTGCCATCAGTGACCCGGCCAGGGTTAACTCTGGAAACACCATATATTTT. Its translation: CAISDPARVNSGNTIYF.

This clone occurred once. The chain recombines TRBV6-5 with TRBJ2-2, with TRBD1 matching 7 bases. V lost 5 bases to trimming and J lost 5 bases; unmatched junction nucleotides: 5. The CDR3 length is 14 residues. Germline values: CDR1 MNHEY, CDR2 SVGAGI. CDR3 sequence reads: CASSRDRRTGELFF. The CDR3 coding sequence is TGTGCCAGCAGTCGGGACAGAAGGACCGGGGAGCTGTTTTTT.

This CDR3 reads CASSRNRAPEAFF. CDR3 DNA sequence: TGTGCCAGCAGCCGGAACAGGGCCCCTGAAGCTTTCTTT. This chain links TRBV5-5 with TRBJ1-1; D is perhaps TRBD1 (6 bases). The germline V gene has CDR1 SGHKS and CDR2 YYEKEE (reference sequence). The V gene lost 4 bases and the J gene lost 6 bases, with 13 bases spanning the gap. This CDR3 comprises 13 residues.

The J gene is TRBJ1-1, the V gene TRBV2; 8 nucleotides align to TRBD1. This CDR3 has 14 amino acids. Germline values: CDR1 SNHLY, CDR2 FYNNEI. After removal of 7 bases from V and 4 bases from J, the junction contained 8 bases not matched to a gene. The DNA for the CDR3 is TGTGCCAGCATTAGGACAGGGCGGACCACTGAAGCTTTCTTT. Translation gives CASIRTGRTTEAFF.

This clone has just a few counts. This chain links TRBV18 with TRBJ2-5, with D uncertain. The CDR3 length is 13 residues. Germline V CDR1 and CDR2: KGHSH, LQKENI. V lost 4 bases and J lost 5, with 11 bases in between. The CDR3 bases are TGTGCCAGCTCACGAGGAACTGGGGAGACCCAGTACTTC. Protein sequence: CASSRGTGETQYF.

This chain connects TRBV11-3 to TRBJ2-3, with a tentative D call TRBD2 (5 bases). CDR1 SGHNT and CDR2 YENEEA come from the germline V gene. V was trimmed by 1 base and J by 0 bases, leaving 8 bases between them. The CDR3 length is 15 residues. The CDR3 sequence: CASSLGGGSTDTQYF. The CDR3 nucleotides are TGTGCCAGCAGCTTAGGTGGAGGAAGCACAGATACGCAGTATTTT.